This TCR beta chain was recovered during a study of blood T cell repertoires in COVID-19. On the study more broadly: The United States, Italy and Spain supplied acute and convalescent COVID-19 samples. PBMCs, B-cell-depleted T cells, or T cells provided the cDNA or gDNA that made up the material.

Authors' analysis steps: Reference gene primer amplification in the assay estimated nucleated cell counts. Method: immunoSEQ multiplex PCR; TCRdb's copy keeps in-frame clones and lacks some. Clonal size and the V and J genes are those of that table, whereas D and trimming came from the DNA. The sample holds around 120,000 clones; 90% are singletons and the top ten take 3.5% to 4%. Seattle researchers signed up patients amid active infection and tracked them longitudinally. Germline assignment: CDR1 SGHTA and CDR2 FQGTGA. The CDR3 sequence is 15 residues long. V was cut by 1 base and J by 9 bases, with 18 bases left in between.

This clonotype was obtained from a woman aged 55-69 years with COVID-19, enrolled during active disease. The chain combines TRBV7-3 with TRBJ1-2; D is ambiguous. Sequenced: peripheral blood. CDR3 in DNA: TGTGCCAGCAGCTTAATGGGAGAAAGATCGGATCGCTACACCTTC. This translates into CASSLMGERSDRYTF.